The 28 T cell receptor beta chains given below trace back to one sample, sequenced in a study of blood T cells in healthy people across ages (dated by TCRdb to about 2015). The receptor library was made with 5' RACE. Sequencing was carried out with an Illumina HiSeq 2500. A second roughly 7 to 12 cycle PCR used a sample-barcoded 5' primer and a J-beta primer mix. TCRdb handled the public reads itself, with Q25 trimming in fastp and clone calling in MiXCR, and kept productive beta chains. Rows are unified per CDR3 protein, each entry keeping the most common DNA and genes. This sample comprises roughly 1,000,000 distinct CDR3 sequences, 20% to 25% of them detected only once. About 0.69% of the sample rests with the top ten. The sample was also reused in another study, on T cells of mothers and their children.

Sequencing input: blood. Receptors were obtained from a girl aged 2 to 9 in good health.

There are a few counts of this clonotype. V gene TRBV7-9 combines with J gene TRBJ2-5; D is ambiguous. Germline V lookup: CDR1 SEHNR, CDR2 FQNEAQ (reference sequence). Trimming cost V 1 base and J 11 bases, with 14 bases left between them. This CDR3 has 13 amino acids. The CDR3 region has the DNA TGTGCCAGCAGCTTAGGCGGTCCAGTGGAGCAGTACTTC. Translation: CASSLGGPVEQYF. Full variable domain (missing parts from reference TRBV7-9 and TRBJ2-5): DTGVSQNPRHKITKRGQNVTFRCDPISEHNRLYWYRQTLGQGPEFLTYFQNEAQLEKSRLLSDRFSAERPKGSFSTLEIQRTEQGDSAMYLCASSLGGPVEQYFGPGTRLLVL.

The chain carries TRBV29-1 and TRBJ1-2; D uncertain. The CDR3 is 13 amino acids. In germline, CDR1 is SQVTM, CDR2 ANQGSEA. V lost 7 bases and J lost 5, with 17 bases in between. The CDR3 loop reads CSAQTAGSYGYTF. The CDR3 DNA sequence: TGCAGCGCCCAGACCGCGGGCTCTTATGGCTACACCTTC.

The J gene is TRBJ2-7, the V gene TRBV29-1; 10 positions agree with TRBD1. Germline CDR1 SQVTM, CDR2 ANQGSEA. This CDR3 spans 14 amino acids. V was clipped by 4 bases and J by 3 bases; unmatched bases: 6. This chain's CDR3 is CSVVSGQGFYEQYF. The CDR3 region has the DNA TGCAGCGTTGTTTCGGGACAGGGGTTCTACGAGCAGTACTTC.

The chain links TRBV12-3 or TRBV12-4 to TRBJ2-2; possibly TRBD2 for D (5 bases). The CDR3 has 15 residues. V lost 8 bases and J lost 3, with 16 bases in between. The CDR3 DNA follows: TGTGCCAGCTGCTCTGAGGGCACCTACACCGGGGAGCTGTTTTTT. This codes for CASCSEGTYTGELFF.

This chain uses TRBV27 with TRBJ1-2, with D uncertain. The CDR3 has 14 amino acids. Trimming took 4 bases from V and 5 from J, leaving 14 bases between them. Germline V gene data show CDR1 as MNHEY and CDR2 as SMNVEV (reference sequence). Here the CDR3 reads CASSSVADQYGYTF. The CDR3 region has the DNA TGTGCCAGCAGTTCGGTTGCTGACCAATATGGCTACACCTTC.

The rearrangement uses TRBV11-2 and TRBJ2-2, with D unclear. V lost 3 bases to trimming and J lost 10 bases, with 6 bases between them. Germline V lookup: CDR1 SGHAT, CDR2 FQNNGV. This CDR3 comprises 11 residues. CDR3 amino acids: CASSLGLELFF. The CDR3 nucleotides read TGTGCCAGCAGCTTGGGGTTGGAGCTGTTTTTT.

This clonotype has only a few counts. This may come from a read error, since a much larger clone is one base off. The CDR3 bases are TGCGCCAGCAGCCCGGGACCAGCGGGACAAGAGACCCAGTACTTC. Translation gives CASSPGPAGQETQYF. This chain joins TRBV5-1 and TRBJ2-5; 7 positions match TRBD2. CDR1 is SGHRS, CDR2 YFSETQ, per germline. The CDR3 covers 15 residues. Trimming took 4 bases from V and 2 from J; bases not matched to a gene: 8.

In its sample, this clonotype was seen a few times. The J gene is TRBJ2-2, the V gene TRBV7-8; unclear D gene. The CDR3 is 12 residues long. V was shortened by 11 bases and J by 5 bases, with 12 bases between the two germline ends. The V gene's germline CDR1 is SGHVS and CDR2 FQNEAQ. The CDR3: CAGVPTTGELFF. The CDR3, as DNA: TGTGCCGGAGTTCCAACAACCGGGGAGCTGTTTTTT.

This clonotype was picked up a small number of times. The chain links TRBV5-1 to TRBJ2-5; either TRBD1 or TRBD2 may supply D (5 bases each). Germline loops: CDR1 SGHRS, CDR2 YFSETQ. This CDR3 comprises 15 residues. With 0 bases removed from V and 3 bases from J, the gap between germline ends came to 12 bases. DNA for the CDR3: TGCGCCAGCAGCTTGGCGGAGGACACAAAAGAGACCCAGTACTTC. It specifies CASSLAEDTKETQYF.

The sample holds a few counts of this clonotype. V and J are TRBV5-1 and TRBJ1-2, with 8 bases aligning to TRBD1. CDR1 and CDR2 from the germline V gene are SGHRS and YFSETQ. The CDR3 is 15 amino acids. The V gene end was trimmed by 1 base and the J gene end by 6 bases; junction bases not matched to a gene: 8. CDR3 sequence reads: CASSLTPGQGNGYTF. The CDR3 DNA reads TGCGCCAGCAGCTTGACCCCCGGACAGGGCAATGGCTACACCTTC.

This clonotype was found a few times. The genes are TRBV5-6 and TRBJ2-4; D is unclear. Deletions cut 4 bases from V and 0 bases from J, with 11 bases between. The germline gives CDR1 SGHDT, CDR2 YYEEEE. This CDR3 contains 15 residues. For the CDR3, the DNA is TGTGCCAGCAGCCGCGCCGGGCTAGCCAAAAACATTCAGTACTTC. Translating it yields CASSRAGLAKNIQYF.

The chain recombines TRBV7-2 with TRBJ1-2; 7 positions match TRBD1. The CDR3 length is 15 residues. After removal of 5 bases from V and 5 bases from J, the junction contained 11 bases not matched to a gene. The germline CDR1 and CDR2 sequences are SGHTA and FQGNSA. This chain's CDR3 is CASSRSDEQGYGYTF. Written as DNA, the CDR3 is TGTGCCAGCAGCAGAAGCGACGAACAGGGGTATGGCTACACCTTC.

The genes are TRBV7-6 and TRBJ1-4, with a possible D match to TRBD1 (5 bases). This CDR3 has 16 amino acids. The V and J ends lost 2 bases and 4 bases respectively, with 14 bases between them. The germline gives CDR1 SGHVS, CDR2 FNYEAQ. CDR3 region: CASSLSGAGYNEKLFF. The CDR3 DNA is TGTGCCAGCAGCTTATCCGGGGCAGGCTATAATGAAAAACTGTTTTTT.

The chain carries TRBV4-1 and TRBJ2-2; a weak D match, TRBD1 (5 bases). Trimming pared 2 bases from V and 1 base from J, leaving 8 bases between. Germline loops: CDR1 MGHRA, CDR2 YSYEKL. This CDR3 comprises 15 residues. CDR3: CASSQPDRNTGELFF. The CDR3 nucleotides read TGCGCCAGCAGCCAACCTGACAGGAACACCGGGGAGCTGTTTTTT.

On this clonotype itself: One junction end disagrees with the germline gene, perhaps due to a read error. This rearrangement joins TRBV12-3 or TRBV12-4 to TRBJ2-3; 10 nucleotides align to TRBD2. CDR3 length equals 14 residues. CDR3 loop: CASRTGTSADAQYF. In DNA form, the CDR3 reads TGTGCCAGCAGAACCGGGACTAGCGCAGATGCGCAGTATTTT.

The rearrangement links TRBV4-1 to TRBJ2-2, with TRBD2 matching over 12 bases. This CDR3 has 17 residues. V lost 4 bases, J lost 6 bases, and 9 bases stayed unmatched. The V gene's germline CDR1 is MGHRA and CDR2 YSYEKL. The CDR3 region is CASSRDGLAGNAGELFF. DNA for the CDR3: TGCGCCAGCAGCCGAGACGGACTAGCGGGAAACGCCGGGGAGCTGTTTTTT.

This clonotype was counted only a few times. This could be a read error, since a much larger clone is one nucleotide away. This rearrangement joins TRBV7-2 to TRBJ2-7, with D tentatively TRBD1 (6 bases). Trimming left V 5 bases short and J 3 bases short, with 14 bases between. This CDR3 comprises 14 residues. Germline CDR1 and CDR2: SGHTA and FQGNSA. The CDR3 reads CASSPKDSLYEQYF. CDR3 bases: TGTGCCAGCAGCCCGAAGGACAGCCTCTACGAGCAGTACTTC.

This chain links TRBV13 with TRBJ1-1; D is ambiguous. This CDR3 is built from 12 residues. Deletions cut 8 bases from V and 1 base from J, with 8 bases between. Per the germline V gene, CDR1 is PRHDT and CDR2 is FYEKMQ (reference sequence). CDR3 sequence: CASLTENTEAFF. The CDR3 coding sequence is TGTGCCAGCTTGACCGAGAACACTGAAGCTTTCTTT.

V is TRBV6-6 and J is TRBJ2-1; possible D gene TRBD2, 5 bases. The CDR3 is made up of 12 amino acids. V shed 8 bases and J shed 9 bases, with 14 bases lying between them. The V gene's germline CDR1 is MNHNY and CDR2 SVGAGI (reference sequence). The CDR3 loop is CASGPPTSEQFF. Written as DNA, the CDR3 is TGTGCCAGCGGCCCTCCTACTAGTGAGCAGTTCTTC.

This rearrangement joins TRBV12-3 or TRBV12-4 to TRBJ1-2, with D tentatively TRBD1 (6 bases). The CDR3 is made up of 18 amino acids. V shed 2 bases and J shed 0 bases, with 19 bases lying between them. CDR3 in DNA: TGTGCCAGCAGTTTAATGTCCAGGGGAACCCAGACTAACTATGGCTACACCTTC. Protein product: CASSLMSRGTQTNYGYTF.

The genes are TRBV7-9 and TRBJ2-1, with unresolved D. The better agreement between TRBJ2-5 and the DNA end casts doubt on the J call. In germline, CDR1 is SEHNR, CDR2 FQNEAQ (reference sequence). This CDR3 has 13 residues. This CDR3 is CASSLAPRETQYF. For the CDR3, the DNA is TGTGCCAGCAGCTTAGCTCCCCGGGAGACCCAGTACTTC.

The chain joins TRBV12-3 or TRBV12-4 to TRBJ1-1, with 10 bases lining up with TRBD1. The CDR3 spans 14 residues. V was pared by 6 bases and J by 7 bases, with 8 bases of the junction left unmatched. The CDR3 DNA reads as TGTGCCAGCAGCCTGAGACAGGGGGCAAGTGAAGCTTTCTTT. As protein: CASSLRQGASEAFF.

For this clonotype: At one end, the junction sequence differs from germline, possibly due to a read error. The chain couples TRBV3-1 to TRBJ2-1; TRBD2 might be the D (6 bases). The CDR3 covers 13 residues. Germline CDR1 and CDR2: LGHDT and YNNKEL (reference sequence). In DNA form, the CDR3 reads TGTGCCAGCAGCCAGGGGGGTCTCAATGGGCAGTTCTTC. Translation: CASSQGGLNGQFF.

The V call is TRBV28, the J call TRBJ2-3, with 12 nucleotides matching TRBD2. This CDR3 is built from 15 residues. Per germline, CDR1 MDHEN and CDR2 SYDVKM. Trimming removed 8 bases from V and 0 bases from J; junction bases left unmatched: 3. CDR3 region: CASGLAGTSTDTQYF. CDR3 coding DNA: TGTGCCAGCGGACTAGCGGGAACCAGCACAGATACGCAGTATTTT.

This clonotype was observed a few times. The chain is built from TRBV21-1 and TRBJ1-3; the table gives TRBD1 as D, unverified against the DNA. TRBV21-1 is termed a pseudogene. This CDR3 region has 16 residues. This chain's CDR3 is CASSKARDRAGNTIYF. The CDR3 DNA is TGTGCCAGCAGCAAAGCTCGGGACAGGGCTGGAAACACCATATATTTT.

In this sample, this clonotype turned up a few times. The CDR3 spells CASSLVPGHSQETQYF. CDR3 bases: TGTGCCAGCAGCTTGGTTCCGGGACACTCTCAAGAGACCCAGTACTTC. The rearrangement uses TRBV7-8 and TRBJ2-5; D possibly corresponds to TRBD1 (6 bases). The length of the CDR3 is 16 residues. Trimming took 3 bases from V and 2 from J, leaving 16 bases between them. Germline V gene sequence: CDR1 SGHVS, CDR2 FQNEAQ.

This clonotype was seen only a few times. A read error may produce the germline difference seen at one junction end. This chain joins TRBV10-3 and TRBJ1-2; D is undetermined. This CDR3 is 13 amino acids long. Germline CDR1 and CDR2: ENHRY and SYGVKD. As DNA, the CDR3 is TGTGCCATCGGTGAATTGCTCAACTATGGCTACACCTTC. This translates into CAIGELLNYGYTF.

The rearrangement uses TRBV5-1 and TRBJ2-1; no clear D gene. V shed 3 bases and J shed 7 bases, with 8 bases lying between them. CDR1 and CDR2 (germline): SGHRS, YFSETQ. This CDR3 is 12 amino acids long. CDR3 sequence reads: CASSSSINEQFF. In nucleotides, the CDR3 is TGCGCCAGCAGCTCAAGTATTAATGAGCAGTTCTTC.